This T cell receptor beta chain originates from a study of T cell responses to AZD1222 COVID-19 vaccine. Findings of the study overall: Repertoire collection took place solely once the T cell response had peaked.

Germline-derived CDR1 and CDR2 are LNHDA and SQIVND (reference sequence). The V and J ends lost 11 bases and 4 bases, in that order; junction bases with no gene match: 6. The CDR3 is made up of 13 amino acids. The assay was immunoSEQ multiplex PCR, and TCRdb's table has in-frame clones only and misses some. The table shows about 140,000 clones, with 90% occurring only once. Notes on this clone: Its antigen is unidentified.

V is TRBV19 and J is TRBJ1-2, with TRBD1 matching over 11 bases. The source was peripheral blood, collected on day 0 of AZD1222 vaccination. This receptor was identified in an adult in good health. Here the CDR3 reads CASADRGPYGYTF. The CDR3 DNA reads as TGTGCCTCTGCGGACAGGGGGCCCTATGGCTACACCTTC.